One sample yielded the 22 T cell receptor beta chains listed below, sequenced in a study of blood T cell repertoires in COVID-19. Data came from immunoSEQ multiplex PCR; TCRdb stores just in-frame clones and leaves some out. Among fewer than 450,000 clones, about 87% were seen once, and the ten largest hold over 9.5%. Sequenced sample: peripheral blood. The receptor set was obtained from a woman between 50 and 59 years old with COVID-19, enrolled during active disease.

The chain links TRBV28 to TRBJ2-7; TRBD1 might be the D (5 bases). Trimming stripped 3 bases from V and 5 bases from J, with 11 bases between. The CDR3 is made up of 13 amino acids. CDR1 and CDR2 (germline): MDHEN, SYDVKM. The chain's CDR3 is CASSLPGIHEQYF. For the CDR3, the DNA is TGTGCCAGCAGTTTGCCAGGGATCCACGAGCAGTACTTC.

The chain carries TRBV7-3 and TRBJ2-2, with 7 bases fitting TRBD1. The germline CDR1 and CDR2 sequences are SGHTA and FQGTGA. This CDR3 has 15 amino acids. V shed 2 bases, J shed 4 bases, and the junction held 4 bases outside the gene matches. The CDR3 coding sequence is TGTGCCAGCAGCTTAGGGGGACAGACCACCGGGGAGCTGTTTTTT. It encodes CASSLGGQTTGELFF. Full variable domain (rest looked up from reference TRBV7-3 and TRBJ2-2): GAGVSQTPSNKVTEKGKYVELRCDPISGHTALYWYRQSLGQGPEFLIYFQGTGAADDSGLPNDRFFAVRPEGSVSTLKIQRTERGDSAVYLCASSLGGQTTGELFFGEGSRLTVL.

The chain carries TRBV5-1 and TRBJ2-3, with D perhaps matching TRBD2 (5 bases). The CDR3 is made up of 14 amino acids. CDR1 and CDR2 (germline): SGHRS, YFSETQ. V lost 0 bases to trimming and J lost 6 bases, with 11 bases between them. CDR3 DNA: TGCGCCAGCAGCTTGGATACTAGTATTGATACGCAGTATTTT. Protein sequence: CASSLDTSIDTQYF.

The count of this clone is one. The rearrangement links TRBV6-5 to TRBJ1-5, with 7 bases lining up with TRBD1. With V trimmed by 6 bases and J by 1 base, 6 bases remained unmatched. Germline V gene lookup returns CDR1 MNHEY and CDR2 SVGAGI. The CDR3 has 15 amino acids. CDR3 bases: TGTGCCAGCAGGGGGACAGAGTGGAGCAATCAGCCCCAGCATTTT. It translates to CASRGTEWSNQPQHF.

This rearrangement joins TRBV15 to TRBJ2-2, with D possibly matching TRBD2 (6 bases). Germline V gene sequence: CDR1 LNHNV, CDR2 YYDKDF (reference sequence). The germline V and J ends were trimmed by 0 bases and 6 bases, with 8 bases remaining between them. The CDR3 runs 14 residues. CDR3 DNA sequence: TGTGCCACCAGCAGAGAGTGGGGGGCCGGGGAGCTGTTTTTT. This gives the protein CATSREWGAGELFF.

V gene TRBV6-5 combines with J gene TRBJ1-4; the D is unclear. This CDR3 region has 12 residues. The germline V gene encodes CDR1 MNHEY and CDR2 SVGAGI. Between the trimmed V and J ends, which lost 6 bases and 11 bases, there was a span of 13 bases. The CDR3 DNA reads as TGTGCCAGCAGAGCGGTGGGGTGGAAACTGTTTTTT. This translates into CASRAVGWKLFF.

In the case of this clone: Other DNA sequences from this sample encode an identical CDR3 as well. The chain is built from TRBV30 and TRBJ1-5; D might be TRBD1 (6 bases). This CDR3 spans 13 amino acids. V was shortened by 1 base and J by 2 bases, with 6 bases between the two germline ends. The germline gives CDR1 GTSNPN, CDR2 SVGIG (reference sequence). The CDR3 sequence is CAWSGQGNQPQHF. The CDR3 DNA reads as TGTGCCTGGAGTGGACAGGGCAATCAGCCCCAGCATTTT.

The genes are TRBV24-1 and TRBJ2-1; D is perhaps TRBD2 (5 bases). From germline, CDR1 is KGHDR and CDR2 SFDVKD. Trimming removed 7 bases from V and 8 bases from J, with 11 bases in between. The CDR3 is 12 residues long. The CDR3: CATRGNSDEQFF. The CDR3 coding sequence is TGTGCCACCAGGGGGAATAGCGATGAGCAGTTCTTC.

The chain is built from TRBV10-1 and TRBJ1-1; D perhaps matches TRBD1 (6 bases). V lost 2 bases and J lost 1, with 11 bases in between. The germline CDR1 and CDR2 sequences are WNHNN and SYGVQD (reference sequence). The CDR3 covers 15 residues. The CDR3 coding sequence is TGCGCCAGCAGTGAGAGGTTAGGGGGGAACACTGAAGCTTTCTTT. This sequence encodes CASSERLGGNTEAFF.

This clone was seen a single time. This rearrangement joins TRBV7-2 to TRBJ1-1, with unresolved D. The CDR3 covers 15 residues. The V gene's germline CDR1 is SGHTA and CDR2 FQGNSA. The V and J ends lost 2 bases and 4 bases respectively, with 14 bases between them. The CDR3 protein is CASSLLSGEVTEAFF. In DNA, the CDR3 is TGTGCCAGCAGCTTATTATCCGGGGAGGTCACTGAAGCTTTCTTT.

The chain combines TRBV24-1 with TRBJ1-2, with D uncertain. Germline values: CDR1 KGHDR, CDR2 SFDVKD. Trimming left V 10 bases short and J 0 bases short, with 17 bases between. The CDR3 spans 15 residues. The DNA for the CDR3 is TGTGCCACTAGCGGCTTTACTGCCACTAACTATGGCTACACCTTC. It codes for CATSGFTATNYGYTF.

This clone was picked up one time. This chain connects TRBV5-8 to TRBJ2-7, with a weak D call TRBD2 (5 bases). This CDR3 region has 13 residues. Trimming took off 5 bases at V and 3 bases at J, with 12 bases between the two ends. CDR1 is SGHTS and CDR2 is YDEGEE in the germline V gene. The CDR3 protein is CASSSGLFYEQYF. The CDR3 nucleotides read TGTGCCAGCAGTTCTGGACTGTTCTACGAGCAGTACTTC.

This sequence joins TRBV13 and TRBJ1-4; perhaps TRBD1 as D (5 bases). V lost 4 bases, J lost 3 bases, and 15 bases lay in between. The CDR3 covers 16 residues. The germline V gene encodes CDR1 PRHDT and CDR2 FYEKMQ (reference sequence). DNA of the CDR3: TGTGCCAGCAGCTCTGGAGGGGAGGGATCTAATGAAAAACTGTTTTTT. This sequence encodes CASSSGGEGSNEKLFF.

The chain links TRBV30 to TRBJ1-4; 11 bases are shared with TRBD1. From germline, CDR1 is GTSNPN and CDR2 SVGIG (reference sequence). The CDR3 is 17 amino acids. The V segment lost 5 bases and the J segment 8 bases; nucleotides outside the gene matches: 16. Here the CDR3 DNA reads TGTGCCTGGGCCTCCGGGACAGGGGGGACGAAAAAGGAAAAACTGTTTTTT. This sequence encodes CAWASGTGGTKKEKLFF.

This chain links TRBV3-1 (or the pseudogene TRBV3-2) with TRBJ1-4; perhaps TRBD1 as D (5 bases). V lost 0 bases and J 8 bases, leaving 16 bases between the germline ends. The CDR3 is made up of 16 amino acids. The germline gives CDR1 LGHDT, CDR2 YNNKEL (reference sequence). CDR3 nucleotide sequence: TGTGCCAGCAGCCAAGAAGAGACAGCTGTCGGGGAAAAACTGTTTTTT. This translates into CASSQEETAVGEKLFF.

This chain links TRBV18 with TRBJ1-4; D is perhaps TRBD1 (6 bases). V shed 3 bases and J shed 11 bases, with 22 bases lying between them. The CDR3 contains 16 residues. CDR1 and CDR2 from the germline V gene are KGHSH and LQKENI. CDR3 nucleotide sequence: TGTGCCAGCTCACCTGCGGGCAGGGGCGCTTTTGGGAAACTGTTTTTT. Residues: CASSPAGRGAFGKLFF.

J is TRBJ1-2 and V is TRBV5-4, with TRBD1 matching over 7 bases. Germline V gene data show CDR1 as SGHNT and CDR2 as YYREEE (reference sequence). V gave up 0 bases and J gave up 3 bases; unmatched junction bases: 5. CDR3 length equals 15 residues. CDR3 bases: TGTGCCAGCAGCTTGGGAGGGACAGTTGACTATGGCTACACCTTC. Protein: CASSLGGTVDYGYTF. Together with reference TRBV5-4 and TRBJ1-2, the CDR3 gives the full variable domain: ETGVTQSPTHLIKTRGQQVTLRCSSQSGHNTVSWYQQALGQGPQFIFQYYREEENGRGNFPPRFSGLQFPNYSSELNVNALELDDSALYLCASSLGGTVDYGYTFGSGTRLTVV.

The CDR3: CASSQASGTYEQYF. DNA of the CDR3: TGCGCCAGCAGCCAAGCCAGCGGGACCTACGAGCAGTACTTC. J is TRBJ2-7 and V is TRBV4-1, with 7 bases identical to TRBD2. Trimming cost V 1 base and J 2 bases; bases outside gene matches: 2. The CDR3 covers 14 residues. CDR1 and CDR2 (germline): MGHRA, YSYEKL.

This sequence joins TRBV9 and TRBJ2-2, with D possibly being TRBD1 (7 bases). The germline V gene encodes CDR1 SGDLS and CDR2 YYNGEE. The CDR3 runs to 16 residues. The germline V and J ends were trimmed by 2 bases and 5 bases, with 16 bases remaining between them. This CDR3 is CASSVSGRGRTGELFF. The CDR3 DNA reads as TGTGCCAGCAGCGTGTCGGGCAGGGGGAGGACCGGGGAGCTGTTTTTT.

V is TRBV24-1 and J is TRBJ2-5; possible D gene TRBD1, 6 bases. Germline CDR1 and CDR2: KGHDR and SFDVKD. Trimming took off 0 bases at V and 5 bases at J, with 12 bases between the two ends. The CDR3 consists of 15 residues. CDR3 sequence (DNA): TGTGCCACCAGTGATTTGATCAGGGGAGAGGAGACCCAGTACTTC. The encoded protein is CATSDLIRGEETQYF.

The DNA of the CDR3 is TGTGCCAGCAGTAGTAGCGGGGGGGGTGATACGCAGTATTTT. It is translated as CASSSSGGGDTQYF. This chain uses TRBV28 with TRBJ2-3, with 11 nucleotides matching TRBD2. Germline loops: CDR1 MDHEN, CDR2 SYDVKM. Losses at the gene ends were 5 bases for V and 6 bases for J; bases not matched to a gene: 4. The CDR3 has 14 residues.

The chain joins TRBV19 to TRBJ1-1, with TRBD1 as a possible D gene (5 bases). Trimming removed 5 bases from V and 5 bases from J, with 18 bases in between. Germline loops: CDR1 LNHDA, CDR2 SQIVND (reference sequence). This CDR3 has 15 amino acids. Written as DNA, the CDR3 is TGTGCCAGTAGTCTCCATTCGGGGGGAGGAACTGAAGCTTTCTTT. Its protein product is CASSLHSGGGTEAFF.